This entry lists 25 T cell receptor beta chains sequenced from one sample in a study of T-cell reconstitution after alpha-beta-depleted transplantation in children. The TCRbeta library was prepared with unique molecular identifiers. TCRdb recomputed calls from the PCR reads with MiXCR, one row per CDR3 protein. The sample has approximately 300,000 distinct CDR3 sequences, around a tenth seen once. This specimen consisted of peripheral blood, obtained 180 days after TCRalphabeta/CD19-depleted stem cell transplant. The receptors were sampled from a male patient aged 2-15 years who had a stem cell transplant for chronic granulomatous disease, so the T cells may come from the graft donor.

This clonotype was seen repeatedly, ten times or more. The rearrangement uses TRBV28 and TRBJ2-1, with TRBD2 matching over 12 bases. CDR3 size: 17 residues. Germline V gene sequence: CDR1 MDHEN, CDR2 SYDVKM. V lost 5 bases and J lost 8; bases outside the gene matches: 13. The CDR3 loop is CASSPSALAGGGDEQFF. The CDR3 DNA sequence: TGTGCCAGCAGTCCCTCGGCGCTAGCGGGAGGGGGGGATGAGCAGTTCTTC.

At least ten counts were recorded for this clonotype. This sequence joins TRBV7-8 and TRBJ1-2; D not resolved. The CDR3 is made up of 14 amino acids. Trimming stripped 0 bases from V and 5 bases from J, with 10 bases between. The V gene's germline CDR1 is SGHVS and CDR2 FQNEAQ. The DNA for the CDR3 is TGTGCCAGCAGCTTAGCTGGCCGGACGTATGGCTACACCTTC. It is translated as CASSLAGRTYGYTF. The full variable domain, completed using reference TRBV7-8 and TRBJ1-2, is GAGVSQSPRYKVAKRGQDVALRCDPISGHVSLFWYQQALGQGPEFLTYFQNEAQLDKSGLPSDRFFAERPEGSVSTLKIQRTQQEDSAVYLCASSLAGRTYGYTFGSGTRLTVV.

This clonotype has at least ten counts. The chain links TRBV5-5 to TRBJ1-2, with 12 bases identical to TRBD1. The V and J ends lost 4 bases and 6 bases, in that order; junction bases with no gene match: 13. This CDR3 is 17 amino acids long. CDR1 is SGHKS and CDR2 is YYEKEE in the germline V gene (reference sequence). CDR3 bases: TGTGCCAGCAGCCAATATTTTACCGGGACAGGGGGCGATGGCTACACCTTC. Translating gives CASSQYFTGTGGDGYTF.

This clonotype was observed at least ten times. The chain has TRBV27 and TRBJ2-7; possible D gene TRBD2, 6 bases. V lost 1 base, J lost 5 bases, and 12 bases lay in between. This CDR3 is built from 14 residues. The germline V gene has CDR1 MNHEY and CDR2 SMNVEV (reference sequence). This CDR3 reads CASSLFSGGNEQYF. The CDR3 nucleotides are TGTGCCAGCAGTTTATTCTCCGGAGGGAACGAGCAGTACTTC.

As regards this clonotype: This may stem from a read error, because a much larger clone lies one nucleotide away. The J gene is TRBJ2-1, the V gene TRBV6-1; no clear D. The V gene's germline CDR1 is MNHNS and CDR2 SASEGT. This CDR3 comprises 13 residues. As DNA, the CDR3 is TGTGCCAGCGGCCGGGCTAGATACAATGAGCATTTCTTC. It encodes CASGRARYNEHFF.

This clonotype showed up many times. V gene TRBV7-2 combines with J gene TRBJ2-7; 9 bases map to TRBD1. The CDR3 has 16 residues. Germline CDR1 SGHTA, CDR2 FQGNSA. Trimming at V came to 3 bases and at J to 6 bases, leaving 12 bases not matched to a gene. The CDR3 bases are TGTGCCAGCAGCTTGGGCTTAGGACAGGGGTTTGGCGAGCAGTACTTC. As protein: CASSLGLGQGFGEQYF.

This clonotype was seen at least ten times. The chain links TRBV28 to TRBJ2-7; D possibly matches TRBD1 or TRBD2 (5 bases each). Germline CDR1 MDHEN, CDR2 SYDVKM. Trimming pared 6 bases from V and 2 bases from J, leaving 17 bases between. This CDR3 region has 15 residues. Here the CDR3 reads CASRPQGTLPYEQYF. In nucleotides, the CDR3 is TGTGCCAGCAGACCCCAAGGGACGCTCCCCTACGAGCAGTACTTC. Drawing the rest from reference TRBV28 and TRBJ2-7, the complete variable domain is DVKVTQSSRYLVKRTGEKVFLECVQDMDHENMFWYRQDPGLGLRLIYFSYDVKMKEKGDIPEGYSVSREKKERFSLILESASTNQTSMYLCASRPQGTLPYEQYFGPGTRLTVT.

The sample holds many counts of this clonotype. This chain links TRBV10-3 with TRBJ2-1, with TRBD1 matching 7 bases. The J segment lost 8 bases and the V segment lost 10 bases, leaving 11 bases of the junction unmatched. CDR1 is ENHRY and CDR2 is SYGVKD in the germline V gene. This CDR3 has 13 amino acids. In DNA, the CDR3 is TGTGCCAACAAAAACGACAGGGCCGATGAGCAGTTCTTC. It codes for CANKNDRADEQFF.

This clonotype was seen many times. This chain connects TRBV5-6 to TRBJ1-1; tentatively, D is TRBD1 (5 bases). The ends were cut back, 3 bases at V and 11 bases at J, with 11 bases in the middle. Germline V gives CDR1 SGHDT, CDR2 YYEEEE. This CDR3 region has 11 residues. Here the CDR3 DNA reads TGTGCCAGCAGCTGGGGGAGAGAGGCTTTCTTT. Amino acid sequence: CASSWGREAFF.

On this clonotype: This clone may be a read error of a much larger clone one base away. J is TRBJ2-7 and V is TRBV7-2; D perhaps matches TRBD2 (5 bases). The CDR3 sequence is 12 residues long. Germline loops: CDR1 SGHTA, CDR2 FQGNSA. The CDR3, as DNA: TGTGTCAGCAGCTTAGCGATAGCGCCCATAACTTTC. It yields the protein CVSSLAIAPITF.

The rearrangement joins TRBV20-1 to TRBJ2-2; D unclear. CDR3 length: 15 residues. Trimming pared 3 bases from V and 2 bases from J, leaving 13 bases between. CDR1 and CDR2 from the germline V gene are DFQATT and SNEGSKA (reference sequence). CDR3 in DNA: TGCAGTGCTAGTAGCAGAACCCCCAACACCGGGGAGCTGTTTTTT. Translation gives CSASSRTPNTGELFF.

This clonotype has at least ten counts. The chain carries TRBV20-1 and TRBJ2-7; TRBD1 might be the D (5 bases). CDR3 length: 13 amino acids. CDR1 is DFQATT and CDR2 is SNEGSKA in the germline V gene (reference sequence). Trimming shortened V by 3 bases and J by 6 bases, and 15 bases separated the two germline ends. This chain's CDR3 is CSASAGALGEQYF. CDR3 coding DNA: TGCAGTGCTAGTGCTGGGGCTCTTGGCGAGCAGTACTTC.

This clonotype has a count of ten or more. This chain joins TRBV4-2 and TRBJ1-2; unclear D gene. Trimming left V 0 bases short and J 4 bases short, with 6 bases between. The CDR3 has 13 residues. Germline values: CDR1 LGHNA, CDR2 YNFKEQ. As DNA, the CDR3 is TGTGCCAGCAGCCAAGAGAGGAGCTATGGCTACACCTTC. This sequence encodes CASSQERSYGYTF.

This clonotype was picked up many times. The chain combines TRBV4-1 with TRBJ1-2, with 8 positions matching TRBD1. V shed 6 bases and J 2 bases; nucleotides not matched to a gene: 5. CDR1 MGHRA and CDR2 YSYEKL come from the germline V gene. This CDR3 is built from 14 residues. CDR3 in amino acids: CASRKTGANYGYTF. For the CDR3, the DNA is TGCGCCAGCAGGAAGACAGGGGCCAACTATGGCTACACCTTC.

On this clonotype: A much larger clone lies a single base off, so this may be a read error. The chain has TRBV5-1 and TRBJ1-5; the D is unclear. This CDR3 has 17 amino acids. The germline gives CDR1 SGHRS, CDR2 YFSETQ. CDR3 coding DNA: TGCACCAGCAGCTTGGCTTCGGGGAGCTATAGCAATCAGCCCCAGCATTTT. It translates to CTSSLASGSYSNQPQHF. Full variable domain (outside the CDR3, taken from reference TRBV5-1 and TRBJ1-5): KAGVTQTPRYLIKTRGQQVTLSCSPISGHRSVSWYQQTPGQGLQFLFEYFSETQRNKGNFPGRFSGRQFSNSRSEMNVSTLELGDSALYLCTSSLASGSYSNQPQHFGDGTRLSIL.

This clonotype was observed many times. The genes are TRBV3-1 and TRBJ2-1, with TRBD1 as a possible D gene (5 bases). CDR1 and CDR2 (germline): LGHDT, YNNKEL (reference sequence). Trimming took off 4 bases at V and 8 bases at J, with 18 bases between the two ends. This CDR3 spans 15 amino acids. Written as DNA, the CDR3 is TGTGCCAGCAGCCCACAGGATATAGATCCATATGAGCAGTTCTTC. Translation: CASSPQDIDPYEQFF.

Points on this clonotype: One base away lies a much larger clone, so this may be a sequencing read error. CDR3 sequence: CARRGQNTGELFF. The DNA of the CDR3 is TGTGCCAGACGCGGGCAAAACACCGGGGAGCTGTTTTTT. This chain joins TRBV6-4 and TRBJ2-2; D perhaps matches TRBD2 (5 bases). The CDR3 runs to 13 residues. V lost 9 bases, J lost 2 bases, and 10 bases lay in between. CDR1 and CDR2 (germline): MRHNA, SNTAGT.

Ten or more counts support this clonotype. The chain recombines TRBV18 with TRBJ2-4, with 10 bases matching TRBD1. This CDR3 is built from 16 residues. Germline V gene sequence: CDR1 KGHSH, CDR2 LQKENI. V lost 6 bases, J lost 2 bases, and 7 bases stayed unmatched. The CDR3 DNA sequence: TGTGCCAGCTCGTCGCCGGGACAGGGGTCCAAAAACATTCAGTACTTC. Translated, it gives CASSSPGQGSKNIQYF.

Remarks on this clonotype: It may be a read error: a sequence one base away is much more abundant. The chain is built from TRBV20-1 and TRBJ2-7, with D uncertain. Germline V gives CDR1 DFQATT, CDR2 SNEGSKA (reference sequence). This CDR3 comprises 14 residues. The CDR3 nucleotides read TGCAGTGCTAGTTCGAGAGCCCCCCCCTACGAGCATTACTTC. It specifies CSASSRAPPYEHYF.

This chain uses TRBV6-1 with TRBJ2-6; TRBD1 agrees at 12 bases. The germline gives CDR1 MNHNS, CDR2 SASEGT. The ends lost 5 bases at V and 3 bases at J; junction bases unmatched: 11. The CDR3 is made up of 19 amino acids. The DNA of the CDR3 is TGTGCCAGCAGTCAATACGAGGGACAGGGGGCGCTTGGGGCCAACGTCCTGACTTTC. It yields the protein CASSQYEGQGALGANVLTF.

Many counts were recorded for this clonotype. The chain is built from TRBV24-1 and TRBJ2-2; D may correspond to TRBD1 or TRBD2 (5 bases each). Trimming stripped 1 base from V and 4 bases from J, with 9 bases between. In germline, CDR1 is KGHDR, CDR2 SFDVKD. The length of the CDR3 is 15 residues. The CDR3 protein is CATSDFEGSTGELFF. In nucleotides, the CDR3 is TGTGCCACCAGTGATTTTGAGGGGAGCACCGGGGAGCTGTTTTTT.

As regards this clonotype: This sequence may be a read error, since a much larger clone differs from it by one base. The chain has TRBV4-2 and TRBJ2-5; 7 nucleotides line up with TRBD2. The ends lost 0 bases at V and 5 bases at J; junction bases unmatched: 15. The CDR3 runs 18 residues. Per germline, CDR1 LGHNA and CDR2 YNFKEQ. The CDR3 spells CASSQEWVGGRHGETQYF. For the CDR3, the DNA is TGTGCCAGCAGCCAAGAATGGGTGGGGGGGAGGCATGGGGAGACCCAGTACTTC.

In this sample, this clonotype turned up many times. The rearrangement links TRBV9 to TRBJ2-2, with 13 bases lining up with TRBD2. From germline, CDR1 is SGDLS and CDR2 YYNGEE. J was trimmed by 4 bases and V by 4 bases; bases with no gene match: 16. The CDR3 runs 20 residues. Written as DNA, the CDR3 is TGTGCCAGCAGCCCAACTAGCGGGAGGGCCGGAACCATGGGCACCGGGGAGCTGTTTTTT. This encodes CASSPTSGRAGTMGTGELFF.

This clonotype was seen repeatedly, ten times or more. The V and J genes are TRBV12-3 or TRBV12-4 and TRBJ2-7; D is tentatively TRBD1 or TRBD2 (5 bases each). This CDR3 comprises 13 residues. Trimming stripped 5 bases from V and 4 bases from J, with 12 bases between. In DNA form, the CDR3 reads TGTGCCAGCAGTGTTTATTGGGGGTACGAGCAGTACTTC. Translated: CASSVYWGYEQYF.

The table lists this clonotype with many counts. The rearrangement links TRBV20-1 to TRBJ1-3; no clear D gene. CDR1 and CDR2 from the germline V gene are DFQATT and SNEGSKA (reference sequence). Between the trimmed V and J ends, which lost 8 bases and 0 bases, there was a span of 14 bases. The length of the CDR3 is 14 residues. For the CDR3, the DNA is TGCAGTACCCTCGGGTTGGGCTCTGGAAACACCATATATTTT. This encodes CSTLGLGSGNTIYF.